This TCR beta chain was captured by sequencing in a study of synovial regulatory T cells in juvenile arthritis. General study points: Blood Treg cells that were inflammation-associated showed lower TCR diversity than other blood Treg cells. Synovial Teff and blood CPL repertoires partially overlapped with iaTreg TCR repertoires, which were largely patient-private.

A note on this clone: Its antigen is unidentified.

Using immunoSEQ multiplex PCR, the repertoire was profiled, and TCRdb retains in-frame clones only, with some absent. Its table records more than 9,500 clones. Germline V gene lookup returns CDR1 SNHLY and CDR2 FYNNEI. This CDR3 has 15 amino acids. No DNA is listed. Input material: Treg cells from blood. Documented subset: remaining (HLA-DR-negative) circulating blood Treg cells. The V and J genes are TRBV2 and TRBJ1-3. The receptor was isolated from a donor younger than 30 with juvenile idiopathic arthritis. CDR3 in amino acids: CASRIQGLGGNTIYF.